This entry features one T cell receptor (beta chain) sequence. This sample is part of a study of blood T cell repertoires in COVID-19. Assay: immunoSEQ multiplex PCR; the TCRdb copy retains only in-frame clones and omits some. The sample contains just over 300,000 clones, roughly 88% of which appear only once. Deletions cut 3 bases from V and 10 bases from J, with 10 bases between. CDR3 length: 13 amino acids. The receptor was derived from a man aged 30-40 years who had recovered from COVID-19. Sequencing was done on a sample of PBMCs or T cells enriched from blood (not recorded which). V and J are TRBV12-3 or TRBV12-4 and TRBJ1-6, with a possible D match to TRBD1 (6 bases). In DNA, the CDR3 is TGTGCCAGCAGTTTGACAGGCGACTCACCCCTCCACTTT. Its protein is CASSLTGDSPLHF.